The 21 T cell receptor beta chains below were found in one sample sequenced in a study of cytomegalovirus exposure and HLA in healthy donors. PCR was performed using 60 Vbeta and 13 Jbeta primers. The method was immunoSEQ multiplex PCR; TCRdb's version includes in-frame clones alone and lacks a portion of them. The sample lists roughly 200,000 clones, roughly 78% seen once, with about 0.7% in the top ten. Material for sequencing was PBMCs. These receptors were obtained from a boy aged 10-17 years in good health and CMV-seronegative.

The rearrangement joins TRBV11-2 to TRBJ1-1; 7 positions match TRBD1. This CDR3 has 19 residues. Germline V gives CDR1 SGHAT, CDR2 FQNNGV. V was clipped by 0 bases and J by 1 base; unmatched bases: 14. DNA for the CDR3: TGTGCCAGCAGCTTAGATCTAAGTCAGGGGGGCTTGGGGAACACTGAAGCTTTCTTT. This codes for CASSLDLSQGGLGNTEAFF.

In this sample, this clone turned up a few times. This chain joins TRBV7-9 and TRBJ1-1; D is perhaps TRBD1 (5 bases). Deletions cut 2 bases from V and 0 bases from J, with 16 bases between. Germline V CDR1 and CDR2: SEHNR, FQNEAQ (reference sequence). The CDR3 is 17 amino acids. The CDR3 loop reads CASSLNDWGHMNTEAFF. As DNA, the CDR3 is TGTGCCAGCAGCTTAAATGATTGGGGCCACATGAACACTGAAGCTTTCTTT.

The chain joins TRBV21-1 to TRBJ1-4. TRBV21-1 is marked as a pseudogene. The CDR3 spans 13 residues. In DNA form, the CDR3 reads TGTGCCAGCAACCGGGAGGGTTCTCAAAAACTGTTTTTT. Its translation: CASNREGSQKLFF.

This rearrangement joins TRBV15 to TRBJ2-2; 8 bases match TRBD2. The trim removed 8 bases at V and 7 bases at J, leaving 6 bases unmatched. This CDR3 has 13 residues. CDR1 is LNHNV, CDR2 YYDKDF, per germline (reference sequence). This CDR3 reads CATAGGIIGELFF. CDR3 coding DNA: TGTGCCACCGCGGGGGGAATAATCGGGGAGCTGTTTTTT. Variable domain in full (rest from reference TRBV15 and TRBJ2-2): DAMVIQNPRYQVTQFGKPVTLSCSQTLNHNVMYWYQQKSSQAPKLLFHYYDKDFNNEADTPDNFQSRRPNTSFCFLDIRSPGLGDTAMYLCATAGGIIGELFFGEGSRLTVL.

The chain couples TRBV28 to TRBJ1-1; 7 nucleotides match TRBD1. With 4 bases clipped from V and 8 bases from J, the junction kept 7 bases outside the gene matches. The CDR3 totals 13 residues. CDR1 is MDHEN and CDR2 is SYDVKM in the germline V gene. For the CDR3, the DNA is TGTGCCAGCAGTTCCCCTCCGGGACAGGAAGCTTTCTTT. Translating it yields CASSSPPGQEAFF.

The chain combines TRBV10-3 with TRBJ1-4, with D perhaps TRBD1 (5 bases). The CDR3 length is 13 residues. Germline values: CDR1 ENHRY, CDR2 SYGVKD. V dropped 8 bases and J dropped 4 bases, with 11 bases sitting between them. The DNA for the CDR3 is TGTGCCATCCACGCAGGGCTTAATGAAAAACTGTTTTTT. It is translated as CAIHAGLNEKLFF.

CDR3 in amino acids: CASSVGTGWFTEAFF. The CDR3 region has the DNA TGTGCCAGCAGCGTAGGAACAGGGTGGTTCACTGAAGCTTTCTTT. This chain links TRBV9 with TRBJ1-1; D is possibly TRBD1 (6 bases). V gave up 0 bases and J gave up 4 bases, with 13 bases separating them. CDR1 and CDR2 (germline): SGDLS, YYNGEE. This CDR3 is built from 15 residues.

The CDR3 DNA reads as TGTGCCAGCAGCTTAGACGGGAGGGCCCTGGAAGTCTACGAGCAGTACTTC. This encodes CASSLDGRALEVYEQYF. The chain links TRBV7-2 to TRBJ2-5, with 8 nucleotides matching TRBD2. TRBJ2-7 explains the end of the DNA better; the J call may be wrong. Germline V CDR1 and CDR2: SGHTA, FQGNSA. The CDR3 runs 17 residues.

The V call is TRBV5-6, the J call TRBJ2-7; D not certain. Trimming shortened V by 2 bases and J by 1 base, and 4 bases separated the two germline ends. Germline V gene lookup returns CDR1 SGHDT and CDR2 YYEEEE. This CDR3 spans 12 amino acids. The CDR3 bases are TGTGCCAGCAGCTTCGAGTCCTACGAGCAGTACTTC. It codes for CASSFESYEQYF.

The V and J genes are TRBV5-1 and TRBJ2-7, with D perhaps assigned TRBD1 or TRBD2 (5 bases each). The V gene's germline CDR1 is SGHRS and CDR2 YFSETQ. The CDR3 extends over 15 amino acids. The ends were cut back, 4 bases at V and 5 bases at J, with 19 bases in the middle. The CDR3 bases are TGCGCCAGCAGCCTGGGACGGCCGGGGTTCGACGAGCAGTACTTC. Protein: CASSLGRPGFDEQYF.

Notes on this clone: Other DNA sequences of this sample code for an identical CDR3. The chain is built from TRBV28 and TRBJ2-2; TRBD1 agrees at 7 bases. There are 15 residues in the CDR3. Trimming removed 5 bases from V and 0 bases from J; junction bases left unmatched: 3. CDR1 is MDHEN and CDR2 is SYDVKM in the germline V gene. CDR3 DNA sequence: TGTGCCAGCAGTCCGACAGGGCCGAACACCGGGGAGCTGTTTTTT. This gives the protein CASSPTGPNTGELFF. Based on the CDR3 plus reference TRBV28 and TRBJ2-2, the full variable domain is DVKVTQSSRYLVKRTGEKVFLECVQDMDHENMFWYRQDPGLGLRLIYFSYDVKMKEKGDIPEGYSVSREKKERFSLILESASTNQTSMYLCASSPTGPNTGELFFGEGSRLTVL.

The V call is TRBV6-1, the J call TRBJ1-1; D possibly corresponds to TRBD1 (5 bases). This CDR3 has 14 residues. V was trimmed by 5 bases and J by 0 bases, leaving 10 bases between them. The germline CDR1 and CDR2 sequences are MNHNS and SASEGT. The CDR3 protein is CASSSGPMNTEAFF. Written as DNA, the CDR3 is TGTGCCAGCAGTTCAGGGCCGATGAACACTGAAGCTTTCTTT.

The chain is built from TRBV6-5 and TRBJ2-3; D is possibly TRBD2 (6 bases). Looked up from germline, CDR1 is MNHEY and CDR2 is SVGAGI. The V and J ends lost 6 bases and 6 bases respectively, with 16 bases between them. This CDR3 spans 14 amino acids. The CDR3: CASRPPPGADTQYF. The DNA for the CDR3 is TGTGCCAGCAGACCTCCCCCGGGAGCGGATACGCAGTATTTT.

Of note for this clone: One end of the junction fails to match germline, which may point to a read error. The chain joins TRBV7-9 to TRBJ2-1; TRBD2 is a possible D gene (7 bases). CDR3 length: 15 amino acids. The germline CDR1 and CDR2 sequences are SEHNR and FQNEAQ (reference sequence). The CDR3 is CSSSSRGGGYNEQFF. The CDR3 DNA is TGTTCCAGCAGCTCCAGAGGGGGGGGGTACAATGAGCAGTTCTTC.

The rearrangement joins TRBV19 to TRBJ2-3; no clear D. The germline gives CDR1 LNHDA, CDR2 SQIVND (reference sequence). Deletions cut 6 bases from V and 0 bases from J, with 13 bases between. The CDR3 runs to 15 residues. CDR3 in amino acids: CASSRRFPSTDTQYF. For the CDR3, the DNA is TGTGCCAGTAGCCGGAGATTCCCTAGCACAGATACGCAGTATTTT.

The V call is TRBV7-3, the J call TRBJ2-2; 7 nucleotides match TRBD1. CDR1 and CDR2 (germline): SGHTA, FQGTGA. The CDR3 runs 16 residues. Trimming removed 1 base from V and 1 base from J; junction bases left unmatched: 3. The CDR3 sequence is CASSLMAGGNTGELFF. The DNA for the CDR3 is TGTGCCAGCAGCTTAATGGCAGGGGGGAACACCGGGGAGCTGTTTTTT.

The chain employs TRBV30 and TRBJ1-1; D is uncertain. The length of the CDR3 is 13 residues. Germline CDR1 GTSNPN, CDR2 SVGIG (reference sequence). The ends were cut back, 0 bases at V and 0 bases at J, with 5 bases in the middle. The DNA for the CDR3 is TGTGCCTGGAGTGTACCGGTGAACACTGAAGCTTTCTTT. Translation: CAWSVPVNTEAFF.

The chain has TRBV20-1 and TRBJ2-3; D gene uncertain. The CDR3 is 11 amino acids. Germline V CDR1 and CDR2: DFQATT, SNEGSKA (reference sequence). The V end lost 6 bases, the J end lost 10 bases, and 14 bases lay between the germline ends. CDR3 loop: CSAPRNLAQYF. CDR3 bases: TGCAGTGCCCCGAGGAACCTTGCGCAGTATTTT.

CDR3 loop: CSVRTGLEAFF. CDR3 coding DNA: TGCAGCGTTAGGACAGGCCTTGAAGCTTTCTTT. The rearrangement joins TRBV29-1 to TRBJ1-1; TRBD1 matches at 7 bases. The germline V gene has CDR1 SQVTM and CDR2 ANQGSEA. The length of the CDR3 is 11 residues. J lost 7 bases, V lost 5 bases, and 4 bases had no gene match.

This chain links TRBV5-1 with TRBJ2-2; TRBD2 matches 14 bases. Per the germline V gene, CDR1 is SGHRS and CDR2 is YFSETQ. The CDR3 has 17 amino acids. After removal of 0 bases from V and 4 bases from J, the junction contained 2 bases not matched to a gene. CDR3 nucleotides: TGCGCCAGCAGCTTGGCCGGGACTAGCGGGGGCACCGGGGAGCTGTTTTTT. Its translation is CASSLAGTSGGTGELFF. Based on the CDR3 plus reference TRBV5-1 and TRBJ2-2, the full variable domain is KAGVTQTPRYLIKTRGQQVTLSCSPISGHRSVSWYQQTPGQGLQFLFEYFSETQRNKGNFPGRFSGRQFSNSRSEMNVSTLELGDSALYLCASSLAGTSGGTGELFFGEGSRLTVL.

This chain links TRBV2 with TRBJ1-4, with 7 bases aligning to TRBD1. Losses at the gene ends were 11 bases for V and 4 bases for J; bases not matched to a gene: 7. The CDR3 spans 13 residues. Germline values: CDR1 SNHLY, CDR2 FYNNEI. The CDR3 sequence: CAGSQGHNEKLFF. For the CDR3, the DNA is TGTGCCGGATCACAGGGGCATAATGAAAAACTGTTTTTT.